This T cell receptor (beta chain) was retrieved from a study of cytomegalovirus exposure and HLA in healthy donors. Primers for the PCR totalled 60 Vbeta and 13 Jbeta. Profiled with immunoSEQ multiplex PCR; TCRdb holds only in-frame clones, not every one. Here the sample spans about 150,000 clones, about 85% being singletons. General study findings and limits: Association with HLA alleles at 0.05 false discovery rate was found for 16,951 TCR beta sequences in a later analysis.

To note about this clone: Its antigen remains unidentified.

This donor's record omits CMV serostatus. Sequencing was done on a sample of PBMCs. The TCR originated in a human donor in good health.

The CDR3 sequence is CASSGGRGTYGYTF. As DNA, the CDR3 is TGTGCCAGCAGTGGGGGGAGGGGGACCTATGGCTACACCTTC. V usage is TRBV2 and J usage is TRBJ1-2; D is possibly TRBD1 (6 bases). V was pared by 4 bases and J by 4 bases, with 13 bases between. Germline V CDR1 and CDR2: SNHLY, FYNNEI. There are 14 residues in the CDR3.